The 9 T cell receptor beta chains presented below share a single source sample, sequenced in a study of control samples from healthy donors and cancer patients. Assay: immunoSEQ multiplex PCR; the TCRdb copy retains only in-frame clones and omits some. This table has 130,000 or so clones, over 75% appearing once. Sequencing was done on a sample of blood. These receptors were obtained from a middle-aged man in good health.

The chain combines TRBV7-2 with TRBJ2-2; maybe TRBD2 (7 bases). Trimming took off 11 bases at V and 0 bases at J, with 19 bases between the two ends. Germline V gene data show CDR1 as SGHTA and CDR2 as FQGNSA. The CDR3 totals 16 residues. CDR3 coding DNA: TGTGCCGGAACCGGGGGCCGGGGGGCGAACACCGGGGAGCTGTTTTTT. It is translated as CAGTGGRGANTGELFF.

The V and J genes are TRBV7-8 and TRBJ2-7; D unclear. CDR3 length: 15 residues. Germline-derived CDR1 and CDR2 are SGHVS and FQNEAQ. V gave up 1 base and J gave up 2 bases, with 12 bases separating them. The CDR3 nucleotides read TGTGCCAGCAGCTTAGATCGAGTGTTCCCCTACGAGCAGTACTTC. Protein: CASSLDRVFPYEQYF. Using reference TRBV7-8 and TRBJ2-7 for the parts outside the CDR3, the full variable domain is GAGVSQSPRYKVAKRGQDVALRCDPISGHVSLFWYQQALGQGPEFLTYFQNEAQLDKSGLPSDRFFAERPEGSVSTLKIQRTQQEDSAVYLCASSLDRVFPYEQYFGPGTRLTVT.

This chain joins TRBV9 and TRBJ2-1, with TRBD1 matching over 10 bases. V lost 3 bases to trimming and J lost 9 bases; unmatched junction nucleotides: 9. The CDR3 runs to 15 residues. Per germline, CDR1 SGDLS and CDR2 YYNGEE. The CDR3 DNA reads TGTGCCAGCAGCGCCCGGGGACAGGGGCAGTTTGAGCAGTTCTTC. This translates into CASSARGQGQFEQFF.

The rearrangement uses TRBV10-3 and TRBJ1-2, with D unclear. Germline loops: CDR1 ENHRY, CDR2 SYGVKD. This CDR3 spans 14 amino acids. V was pared by 3 bases and J by 5 bases, with 13 bases between. CDR3 loop: CAISDSKNPYGYTF. The CDR3 bases are TGTGCCATCAGTGACTCCAAGAACCCGTATGGCTACACCTTC.

J is TRBJ2-4 and V is TRBV6-4; 10 bases line up with TRBD1. Germline CDR1 reads MRHNA; CDR2 reads SNTAGT. The CDR3 covers 17 residues. Germline trimming cut 6 bases from V and 1 base from J; bases unmatched to any gene: 9. The CDR3 sequence is CASRLRDRGYAKNIQYF. CDR3 DNA sequence: TGTGCCAGCAGACTCAGGGACAGGGGTTATGCCAAAAACATTCAGTACTTC.

The V call is TRBV27, the J call TRBJ2-2; the match to TRBD1 covers 8 bases. This CDR3 has 16 residues. V trimming: 5 bases; J trimming: 4 bases; junction bases outside the gene matches: 9. Germline V gene data show CDR1 as MNHEY and CDR2 as SMNVEV (reference sequence). The CDR3 spells CASSRVGTGATGELFF. For the CDR3, the DNA is TGTGCCAGCAGTAGGGTAGGGACAGGAGCCACCGGGGAGCTGTTTTTT.

This rearrangement joins TRBV3-1 (or the pseudogene TRBV3-2) to TRBJ2-2; weak D call: TRBD1 (5 bases). The CDR3 length is 15 residues. V lost 4 bases and J lost 4, with 13 bases in between. Per the germline V gene, CDR1 is LGHDT and CDR2 is YNNKEL (reference sequence). The CDR3 DNA is TGTGCCAGCAGCCGGACACCGGATACCACCGGGGAGCTGTTTTTT. Encoded protein: CASSRTPDTTGELFF.

This clone was seen just once. The chain joins TRBV30 to TRBJ2-5; 9 bases line up with TRBD1. V dropped 2 bases and J dropped 5; count of bases not matched to a gene: 12. The CDR3 loop spans 16 amino acids. Germline V gene lookup returns CDR1 GTSNPN and CDR2 SVGIG (reference sequence). CDR3 region: CAWSIRVQGADETQYF. Written as DNA, the CDR3 is TGTGCCTGGAGTATTCGGGTACAGGGGGCGGATGAGACCCAGTACTTC.

A few counts support this clone. The chain carries TRBV2 and TRBJ1-5; tentatively, D is TRBD1 (5 bases). V lost 6 bases, J lost 11 bases, and 17 bases lay in between. CDR1 SNHLY and CDR2 FYNNEI come from the germline V gene. The length of the CDR3 is 13 residues. As DNA, the CDR3 is TGTGCCAGCAGACTCATGGGGGAATCAGCCCAGCATTTT. Its translation is CASRLMGESAQHF.